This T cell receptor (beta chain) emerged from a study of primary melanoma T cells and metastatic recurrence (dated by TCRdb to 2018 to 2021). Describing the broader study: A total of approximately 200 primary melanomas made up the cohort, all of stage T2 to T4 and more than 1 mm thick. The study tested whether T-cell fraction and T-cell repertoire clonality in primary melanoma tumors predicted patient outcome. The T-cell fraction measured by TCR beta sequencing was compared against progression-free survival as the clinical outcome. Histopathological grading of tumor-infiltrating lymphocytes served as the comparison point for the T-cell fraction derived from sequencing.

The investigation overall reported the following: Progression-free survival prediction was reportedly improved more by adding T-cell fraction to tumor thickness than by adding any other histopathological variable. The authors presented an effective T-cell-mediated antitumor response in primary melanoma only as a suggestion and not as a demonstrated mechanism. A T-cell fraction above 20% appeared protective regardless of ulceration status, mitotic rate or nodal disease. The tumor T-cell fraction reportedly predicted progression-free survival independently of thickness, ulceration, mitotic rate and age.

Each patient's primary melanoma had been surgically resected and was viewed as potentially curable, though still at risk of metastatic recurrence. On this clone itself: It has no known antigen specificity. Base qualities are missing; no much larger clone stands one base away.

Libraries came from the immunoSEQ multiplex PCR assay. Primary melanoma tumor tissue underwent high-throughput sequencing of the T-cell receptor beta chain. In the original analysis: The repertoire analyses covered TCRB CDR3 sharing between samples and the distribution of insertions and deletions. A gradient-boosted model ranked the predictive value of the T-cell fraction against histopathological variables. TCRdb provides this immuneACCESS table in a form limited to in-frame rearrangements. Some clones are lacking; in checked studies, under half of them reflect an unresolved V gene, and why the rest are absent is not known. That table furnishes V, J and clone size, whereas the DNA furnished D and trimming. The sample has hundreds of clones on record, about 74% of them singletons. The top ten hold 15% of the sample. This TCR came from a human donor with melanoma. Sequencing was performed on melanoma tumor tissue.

The sequenced DNA: TGTGCCAGCAGTTTGTCAGTGACAGGCCTGACGACTAATGAAAAACTGTTTTTT. Protein translation: CASSLSVTGLTTNEKLFF. This receptor chain uses TRBV28 and TRBJ1-4; TRBD1 might be the D gene, on 6 matching bases. A distance of 19 bases separates the germline ends of V and J, which lose 3 bases and 2 bases respectively. In the germline V gene, CDR1 corresponds to MDHEN and CDR2 to SYDVKM. There are 18 amino acids in the CDR3, from cysteine to phenylalanine inclusive. Just CDR3 DNA is preserved here, 54 bases in frame from base 1.